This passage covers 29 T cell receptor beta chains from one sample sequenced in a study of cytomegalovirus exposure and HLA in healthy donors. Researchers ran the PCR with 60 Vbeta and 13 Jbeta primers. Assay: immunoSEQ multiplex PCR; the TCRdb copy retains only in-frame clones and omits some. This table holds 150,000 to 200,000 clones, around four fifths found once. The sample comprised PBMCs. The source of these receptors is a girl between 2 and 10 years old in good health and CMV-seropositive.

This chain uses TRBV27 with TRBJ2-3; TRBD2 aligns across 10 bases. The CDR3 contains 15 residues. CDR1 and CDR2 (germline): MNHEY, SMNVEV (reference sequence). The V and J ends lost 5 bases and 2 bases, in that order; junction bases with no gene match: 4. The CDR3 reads CASSVGLANTDTQYF. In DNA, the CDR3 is TGTGCCAGCAGTGTGGGACTAGCGAACACAGATACGCAGTATTTT.

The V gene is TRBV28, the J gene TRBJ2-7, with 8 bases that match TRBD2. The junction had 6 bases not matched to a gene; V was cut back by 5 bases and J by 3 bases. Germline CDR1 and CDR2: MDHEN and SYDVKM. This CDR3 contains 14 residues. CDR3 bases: TGTGCCAGCAGTCTCCCGGGAGGGGACTACGAGCAGTACTTC. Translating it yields CASSLPGGDYEQYF.

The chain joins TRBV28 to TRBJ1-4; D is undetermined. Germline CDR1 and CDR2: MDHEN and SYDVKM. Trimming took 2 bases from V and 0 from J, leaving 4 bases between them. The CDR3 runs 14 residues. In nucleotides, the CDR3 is TGTGCCAGCAGTTTACTTGCAACTAATGAAAAACTGTTTTTT. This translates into CASSLLATNEKLFF.

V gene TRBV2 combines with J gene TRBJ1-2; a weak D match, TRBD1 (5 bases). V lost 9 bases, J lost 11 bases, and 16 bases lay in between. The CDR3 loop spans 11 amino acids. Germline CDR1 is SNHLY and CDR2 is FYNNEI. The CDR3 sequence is CASGGDGPYTF. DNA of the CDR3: TGTGCCAGTGGGGGGGACGGCCCTTACACCTTC.

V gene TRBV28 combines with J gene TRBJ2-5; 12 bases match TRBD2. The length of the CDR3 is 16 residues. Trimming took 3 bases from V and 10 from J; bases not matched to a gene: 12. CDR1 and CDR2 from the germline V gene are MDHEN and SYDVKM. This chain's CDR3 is CASSFRLAGENPRQYF. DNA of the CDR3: TGTGCCAGCAGTTTTAGACTAGCGGGAGAAAACCCCCGCCAGTACTTC.

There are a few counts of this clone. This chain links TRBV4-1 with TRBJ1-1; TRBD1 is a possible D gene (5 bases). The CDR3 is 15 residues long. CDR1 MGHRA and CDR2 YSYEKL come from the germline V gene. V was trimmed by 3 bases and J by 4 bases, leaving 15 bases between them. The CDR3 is CASSHDPGPGTEAFF. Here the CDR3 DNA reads TGCGCCAGCAGCCACGACCCAGGGCCGGGCACTGAAGCTTTCTTT.

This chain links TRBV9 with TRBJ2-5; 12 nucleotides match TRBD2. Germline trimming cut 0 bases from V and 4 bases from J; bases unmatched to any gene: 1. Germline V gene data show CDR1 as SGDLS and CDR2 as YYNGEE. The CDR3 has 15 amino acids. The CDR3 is CASSVELAGGETQYF. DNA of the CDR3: TGTGCCAGCAGCGTAGAACTAGCGGGAGGAGAGACCCAGTACTTC.

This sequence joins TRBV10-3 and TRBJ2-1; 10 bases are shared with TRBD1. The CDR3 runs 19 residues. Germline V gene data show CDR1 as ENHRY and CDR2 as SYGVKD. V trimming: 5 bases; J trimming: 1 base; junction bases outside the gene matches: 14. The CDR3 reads CAISLRDRGARGSYNEQFF. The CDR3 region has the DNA TGTGCCATCAGTCTACGGGACAGGGGCGCTAGGGGTTCCTACAATGAGCAGTTCTTC.

The CDR3 nucleotides read TGTGCCAGCAGTCGCGGTGGGGAGTTAGCCTATGGCTACACCTTC. Protein: CASSRGGELAYGYTF. V gene TRBV6-5 combines with J gene TRBJ1-2; no clear D gene. Germline CDR1 and CDR2: MNHEY and SVGAGI. The CDR3 runs to 15 residues. Trimming shortened V by 5 bases and J by 4 bases, and 17 bases separated the two germline ends.

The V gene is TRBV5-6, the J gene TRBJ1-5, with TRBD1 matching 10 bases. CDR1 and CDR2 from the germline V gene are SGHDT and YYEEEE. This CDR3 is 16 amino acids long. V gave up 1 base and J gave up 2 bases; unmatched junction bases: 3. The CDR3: CASSLFGTGGNQPQHF. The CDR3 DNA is TGTGCCAGCAGCTTGTTCGGGACAGGGGGCAATCAGCCCCAGCATTTT.

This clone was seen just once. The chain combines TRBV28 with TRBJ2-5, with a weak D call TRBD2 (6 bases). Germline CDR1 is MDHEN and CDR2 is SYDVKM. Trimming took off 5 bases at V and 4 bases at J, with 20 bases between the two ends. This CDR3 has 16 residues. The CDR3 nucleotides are TGTGCCAGCAGTGACCCGAGTTGGGAGGACGTAGAGACCCAGTACTTC. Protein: CASSDPSWEDVETQYF.

CDR3 bases: TGTGCCAGCAGGCCCGGTGGTGAACCCCCCTATGGCTACACCTTC. This translates into CASRPGGEPPYGYTF. V usage is TRBV28 and J usage is TRBJ1-2, with D hard to call. CDR1 MDHEN and CDR2 SYDVKM come from the germline V gene. The CDR3 consists of 15 residues. The V gene lost 6 bases and the J gene lost 4 bases, with 18 bases spanning the gap.

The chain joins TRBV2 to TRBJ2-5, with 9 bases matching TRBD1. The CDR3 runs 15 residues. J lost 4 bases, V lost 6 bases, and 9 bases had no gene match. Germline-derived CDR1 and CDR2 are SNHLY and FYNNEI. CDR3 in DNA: TGTGCCAGCAGGGGAACAGGGGGCACGGGAGAGACCCAGTACTTC. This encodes CASRGTGGTGETQYF. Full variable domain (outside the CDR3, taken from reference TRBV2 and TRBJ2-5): EPEVTQTPSHQVTQMGQEVILRCVPISNHLYFYWYRQILGQKVEFLVSFYNNEISEKSEIFDDQFSVERPDGSNFTLKIRSTKLEDSAMYFCASRGTGGTGETQYFGPGTRLLVL.

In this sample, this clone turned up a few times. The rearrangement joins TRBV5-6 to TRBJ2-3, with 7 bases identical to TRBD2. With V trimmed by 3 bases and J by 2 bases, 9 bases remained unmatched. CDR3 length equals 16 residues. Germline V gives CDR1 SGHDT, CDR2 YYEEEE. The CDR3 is CASSSPLSGNTDTQYF. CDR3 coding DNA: TGTGCCAGCAGCTCCCCTCTGAGCGGGAACACAGATACGCAGTATTTT.

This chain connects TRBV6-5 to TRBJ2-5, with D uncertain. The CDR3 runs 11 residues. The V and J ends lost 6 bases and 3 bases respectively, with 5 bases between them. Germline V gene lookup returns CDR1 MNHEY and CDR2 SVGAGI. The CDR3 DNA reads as TGTGCCAGCAGCCGCGAAGAGACCCAGTACTTC. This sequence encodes CASSREETQYF.

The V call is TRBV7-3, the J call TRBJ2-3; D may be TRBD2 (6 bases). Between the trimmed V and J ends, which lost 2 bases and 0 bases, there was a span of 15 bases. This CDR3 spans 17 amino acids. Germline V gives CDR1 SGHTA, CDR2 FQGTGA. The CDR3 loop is CASSLESAGFSTDTQYF. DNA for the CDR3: TGTGCCAGCAGCTTAGAATCGGCGGGGTTTAGCACAGATACGCAGTATTTT.

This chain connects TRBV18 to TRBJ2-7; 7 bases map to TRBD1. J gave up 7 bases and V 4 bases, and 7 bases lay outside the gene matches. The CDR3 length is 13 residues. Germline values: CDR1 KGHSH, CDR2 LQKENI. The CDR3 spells CASSLETGSEQYF. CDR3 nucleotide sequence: TGTGCCAGCTCACTTGAGACAGGGAGTGAGCAGTACTTC.

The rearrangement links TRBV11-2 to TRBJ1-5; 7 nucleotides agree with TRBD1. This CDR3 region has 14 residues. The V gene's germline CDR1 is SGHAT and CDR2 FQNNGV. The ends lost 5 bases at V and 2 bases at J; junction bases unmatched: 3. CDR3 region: CASSIGQGNQPQHF. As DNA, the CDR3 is TGTGCCAGCAGCATAGGACAGGGCAATCAGCCCCAGCATTTT.

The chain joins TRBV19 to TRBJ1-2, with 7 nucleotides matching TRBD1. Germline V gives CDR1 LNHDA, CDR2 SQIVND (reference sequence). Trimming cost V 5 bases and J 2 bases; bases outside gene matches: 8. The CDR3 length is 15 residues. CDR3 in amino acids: CASSPKTGRNYGYTF. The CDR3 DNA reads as TGTGCCAGTAGTCCCAAGACAGGGCGCAACTATGGCTACACCTTC. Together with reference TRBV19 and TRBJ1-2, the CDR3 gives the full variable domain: DGGITQSPKYLFRKEGQNVTLSCEQNLNHDAMYWYRQDPGQGLRLIYYSQIVNDFQKGDIAEGYSVSREKKESFPLTVTSAQKNPTAFYLCASSPKTGRNYGYTFGSGTRLTVV.

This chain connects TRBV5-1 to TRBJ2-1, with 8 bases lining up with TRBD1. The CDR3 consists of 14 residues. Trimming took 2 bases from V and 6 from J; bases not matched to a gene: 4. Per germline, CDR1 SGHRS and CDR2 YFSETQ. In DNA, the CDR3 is TGCGCCAGCAGCTTACAACAGGGGGGCAATGAGCAGTTCTTC. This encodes CASSLQQGGNEQFF.

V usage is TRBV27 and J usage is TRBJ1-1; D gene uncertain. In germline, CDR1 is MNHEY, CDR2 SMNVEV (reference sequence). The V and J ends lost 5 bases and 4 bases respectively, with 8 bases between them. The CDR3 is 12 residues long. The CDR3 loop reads CASSRGITEAFF. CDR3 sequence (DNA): TGTGCCAGCAGTCGGGGAATCACTGAAGCTTTCTTT.

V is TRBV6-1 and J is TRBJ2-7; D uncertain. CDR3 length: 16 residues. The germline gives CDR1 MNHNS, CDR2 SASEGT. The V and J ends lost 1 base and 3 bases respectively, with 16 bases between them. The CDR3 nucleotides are TGTGCCAGCAGTGAAGACAGAGCTCCTACCCACTACGAGCAGTACTTC. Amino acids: CASSEDRAPTHYEQYF.

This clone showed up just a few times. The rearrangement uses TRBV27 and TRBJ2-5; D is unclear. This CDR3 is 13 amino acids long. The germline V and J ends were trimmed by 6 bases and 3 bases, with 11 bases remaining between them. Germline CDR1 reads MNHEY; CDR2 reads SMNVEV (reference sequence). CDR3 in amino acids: CASRESFEETQYF. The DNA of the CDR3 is TGTGCCAGCAGAGAGTCGTTTGAAGAGACCCAGTACTTC.

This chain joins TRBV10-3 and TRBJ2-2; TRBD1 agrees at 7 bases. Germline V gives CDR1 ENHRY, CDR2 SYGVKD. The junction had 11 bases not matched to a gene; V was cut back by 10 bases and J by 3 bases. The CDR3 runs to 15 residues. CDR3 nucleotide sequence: TGTGCCACCCTCCCCGGACAGGCTGACACCGGGGAGCTGTTTTTT. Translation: CATLPGQADTGELFF.

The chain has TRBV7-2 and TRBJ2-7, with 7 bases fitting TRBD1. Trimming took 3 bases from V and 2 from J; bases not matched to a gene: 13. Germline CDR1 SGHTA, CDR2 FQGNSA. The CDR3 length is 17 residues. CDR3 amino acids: CASSLVIGTVHTYEQYF. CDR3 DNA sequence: TGTGCCAGCAGCTTGGTCATCGGGACAGTCCATACCTACGAGCAGTACTTC.

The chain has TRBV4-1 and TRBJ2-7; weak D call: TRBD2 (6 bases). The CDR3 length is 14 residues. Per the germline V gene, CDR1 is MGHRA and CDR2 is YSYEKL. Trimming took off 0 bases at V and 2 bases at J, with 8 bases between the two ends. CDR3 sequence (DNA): TGCGCCAGCAGCCAAGAGGAGGGACCCTACGAGCAGTACTTC. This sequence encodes CASSQEEGPYEQYF.

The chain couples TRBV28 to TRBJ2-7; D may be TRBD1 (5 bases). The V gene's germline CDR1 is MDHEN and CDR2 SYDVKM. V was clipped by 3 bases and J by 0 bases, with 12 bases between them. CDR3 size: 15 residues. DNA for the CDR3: TGTGCCAGCAGTTTCCGAGACAGTCCCTCCTACGAGCAGTACTTC. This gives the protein CASSFRDSPSYEQYF.

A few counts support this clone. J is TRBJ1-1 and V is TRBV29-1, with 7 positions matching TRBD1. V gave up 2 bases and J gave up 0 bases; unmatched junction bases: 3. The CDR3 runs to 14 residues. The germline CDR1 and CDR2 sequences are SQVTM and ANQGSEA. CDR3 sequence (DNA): TGCAGCGTTGAAACAGGGGAAATGAACACTGAAGCTTTCTTT. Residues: CSVETGEMNTEAFF.

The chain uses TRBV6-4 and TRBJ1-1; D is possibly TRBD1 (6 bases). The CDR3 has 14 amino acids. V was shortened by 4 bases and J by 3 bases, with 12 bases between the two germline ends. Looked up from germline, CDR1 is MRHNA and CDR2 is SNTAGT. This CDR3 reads CASSVEQGDTEAFF. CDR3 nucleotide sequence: TGTGCCAGCAGTGTCGAACAGGGTGACACTGAAGCTTTCTTT.